Listed below are T cell receptor beta chains from one sample, sequenced in a study of CD8+CD57+ T cells in acquired aplastic anemia. TCRdb analysed the reads with MiXCR anew, one entry per CDR3 protein. This sample has approximately 270,000 distinct CDR3 sequences, with approximately 57% found just once. Sequenced sample: sorted CD4+, CD8+, or CD8+CD57+ T cells (not recorded which) from PBMCs. The receptors here all came from a human donor with severe aplastic anemia or a healthy control (not recorded which). The CDR3 runs from the conserved cysteine through the conserved F or W. The D gene is left open where the match is weak. Clone size is given for some rows only: seen once, a few or many times, or a class if the clone is expanded.

size | J | V | D | CDR3 | DNA
many | TRBJ1-1 | TRBV3-1 | - | CASSQGKVTEAFF | TGTGCCAGCAGCCAGGGGAAGGTCACTGAAGCTTTCTTT
- | TRBJ2-5 | TRBV20-1 | TRBD2 | CSASTRGVQETQYF | TGCAGTGCTAGTACCCGGGGGGTCCAAGAGACCCAGTACTTC
- | TRBJ1-3 | TRBV19 | - | CASSNHGGGTGNTIYF | TGTGCCAGTAGTAACCATGGGGGAGGAACTGGAAACACCATATATTTT
- | TRBJ2-7 | TRBV19 | TRBD1 | CASSIPTGGEQYF | TGTGCCAGTAGTATCCCGACAGGGGGCGAGCAGTACTTC
- | TRBJ2-1 | TRBV7-7 | TRBD2 | CASSLIRPLASGGANEQFF | TGTGCTAGCAGCTTAATCCGCCCCCTGGCTAGCGGGGGGGCGAATGAGCAGTTCTTC
- | TRBJ2-5 | TRBV20-1 | TRBD2 | CSARAASGGDTQETQYF | TGCAGTGCTAGGGCGGCTAGCGGGGGGGATACCCAAGAGACCCAGTACTTC
many | TRBJ2-1 | TRBV7-2 | TRBD1 | CASSPDRFSYNEQFF | TGTGCCAGCAGCCCGGACAGGTTCTCCTACAATGAGCAGTTCTTC
many | TRBJ1-6 | TRBV30 | - | CAWRPRTLPNSPLHF | TGTGCCTGGAGACCTCGGACGCTCCCAAATTCACCCCTCCACTTT
many | TRBJ1-2 | TRBV7-9 | - | CASSGKGRGYTF | TGTGCCAGCAGCGGGAAGGGGCGCGGCTACACCTTC
once | TRBJ2-1 | TRBV5-1 | - | CASSGRASEQFF | TGTGCCAGCAGCGGGCGGGCGAGTGAGCAGTTCTTC
- | TRBJ2-1 | TRBV2 | - | CASRSNEQFF | TGTGCCAGCCGGTCCAATGAGCAGTTCTTC
- | TRBJ2-7 | TRBV5-1 | TRBD1 | CASSFGTGDEQYF | TGCGCCAGCAGCTTCGGGACAGGGGACGAGCAGTACTTC
many | TRBJ1-1 | TRBV4-1 | - | CASSQASEGLRGNTEAFF | TGCGCCAGCAGCCAGGCCTCCGAGGGTCTTAGGGGTAACACTGAAGCTTTCTTT
- | TRBJ2-5 | TRBV5-8 | - | CASRSRGSETQYF | TGTGCCAGCAGGTCAAGGGGGTCTGAGACCCAGTACTTC
- | TRBJ2-7 | TRBV20-1 | TRBD1 | CSARTGQGSYEQYF | TGCAGTGCTAGAACGGGACAGGGCTCCTACGAGCAGTACTTC
- | TRBJ2-3 | TRBV10-3 | TRBD2 | CANKVREGDTQYF | TGTGCCAACAAGGTGCGGGAGGGCGATACGCAGTATTTT
many | TRBJ2-2 | TRBV19 | TRBD1 | CASSRTGVGWNTGELFF | TGTGCCAGTAGCCGGACAGGGGTTGGTTGGAACACCGGGGAGCTGTTTTTT
few | TRBJ1-5 | TRBV2 | - | CASTIQQGSAAQHF | TGTGCCAGCACCATCCAACAGGGATCCGCGGCCCAGCATTTT
- | TRBJ2-7 | TRBV20-1 | - | CSARGKASSEQYF | TGCAGTGCTAGAGGCAAGGCCTCTTCCGAGCAGTACTTC
- | TRBJ2-1 | TRBV7-2 | - | CARSKSYEKFF | TGTGCCAGAAGCAAATCCTACGAGAAGTTCTTC
few | TRBJ2-7 | TRBV20-1 | TRBD1 | CSASPLHRGPYEQYF | TGCAGTGCTAGTCCTCTCCACAGGGGGCCCTACGAGCAGTACTTC
- | TRBJ2-1 | TRBV5-1 | TRBD2 | CASSSNTLAGGSYNEQFF | TGCGCCAGCAGCTCCAACACTCTAGCGGGGGGTTCCTACAATGAGCAGTTCTTC
- | TRBJ2-3 | TRBV2 | - | CASSTNTGDTQYF | TGTGCCAGCAGTACCAACACAGGGGATACGCAGTATTTT
- | TRBJ2-3 | TRBV7-3 | TRBD2 | CASSFSGGRTDTQYF | TGTGCCAGCAGCTTTAGCGGGGGAAGAACAGATACGCAGTATTTT
- | TRBJ2-7 | TRBV5-1 | - | CASGLTASAYEQYF | TGCGCCAGCGGCCTCACGGCCTCGGCCTACGAGCAGTACTTC
- | TRBJ2-2 | TRBV9 | TRBD2 | CASSVGGGEYTGELFF | TGTGCCAGCAGCGTAGGTGGGGGGGAATACACCGGGGAGCTGTTTTTT
- | TRBJ2-1 | TRBV29-1 | - | CSVEGGRERYNEQFF | TGCAGCGTTGAAGGGGGGCGGGAGCGGTACAATGAGCAGTTCTTC
few | TRBJ1-1 | TRBV9 | - | CASSVEWLNTEAFF | TGTGCCAGCAGCGTGGAGTGGTTGAACACTGAAGCTTTCTTT
many | TRBJ2-4 | TRBV12-3/TRBV12-4 | TRBD1 | CASSLTTGAGNIQYF | TGTGCCAGCAGTTTAACAACAGGGGCGGGAAACATTCAGTACTTC
- | TRBJ2-7 | TRBV19 | TRBD1 | CASSKGQGPYEQYF | TGTGCCAGTAGTAAGGGACAGGGTCCCTACGAGCAGTACTTC
many | TRBJ1-1 | TRBV5-1 | - | CASSLGEHTEAFF | TGCGCCAGCAGCTTGGGGGAGCACACTGAAGCTTTCTTT
many | TRBJ2-7 | TRBV4-2 | TRBD2 | CASSQPEGGSGGYEQYF | TGTGCCAGCAGCCAACCCGAGGGAGGTAGCGGGGGGTACGAGCAGTACTTC
- | TRBJ1-5 | TRBV29-1 | - | CSVAQGNQPQHF | TGCAGCGTAGCGCAGGGCAATCAGCCCCAGCATTTT
- | TRBJ1-5 | TRBV2 | - | CASSEARLNQPQHF | TGTGCCAGCAGTGAAGCCAGGCTCAATCAGCCCCAGCATTTT
few | TRBJ1-2 | TRBV6-4 | - | CLTEGYTF | TGCTTGACCGAGGGCTACACCTTC
- | TRBJ2-3 | TRBV10-2 | - | CASDSDATDTQYF | TGCGCCAGCGACTCAGACGCAACAGATACGCAGTATTTT
- | TRBJ1-3 | TRBV6-5 | - | CASVDGTSGNTAYF | TGTGCCAGTGTTGACGGCACCTCTGGAAACACCGCATATTTT
- | TRBJ1-2 | TRBV10-2 | - | CASSDGFNSGYTF | TGCGCCAGCAGTGATGGGTTTAACTCTGGCTACACCTTC
few | TRBJ1-2 | TRBV7-9 | TRBD1 | CASSLDETGGGGYTF | TGTGCCAGCAGCTTAGACGAGACAGGGGGAGGCGGCTACACCTTC
- | TRBJ1-2 | TRBV10-3 | - | CAISAGAVSGYTF | TGTGCCATCAGTGCGGGGGCAGTAAGTGGCTACACCTTC
- | TRBJ2-5 | TRBV12-5 | - | CASAVDTGEGETQYF | TGTGCTAGCGCCGTTGACACCGGGGAAGGAGAGACCCAGTACTTC
- | TRBJ2-7 | TRBV20-1 | TRBD1 | CSAKGQGPYEQYF | TGCAGTGCCAAGGGACAGGGGCCCTACGAGCAGTACTTC
once | TRBJ2-1 | TRBV20-1 | - | CSARVTLYNEQFF | TGCAGTGCTAGAGTTACCCTGTACAATGAGCAGTTCTTC
- | TRBJ1-5 | TRBV24-1 | - | CATRVQLTQHF | TGTGCCACCCGGGTCCAGCTTACCCAGCATTTT
many | TRBJ1-1 | TRBV3-1 | - | CASSHLDSEAFF | TGTGCCAGCAGCCACCTTGACAGTGAAGCTTTCTTT
- | TRBJ2-1 | TRBV7-3 | TRBD2 | CVSSLWGLADNEQFF | TGTGTCAGCAGCCTATGGGGACTAGCGGACAATGAGCAGTTCTTC
few | TRBJ2-5 | TRBV2 | - | CASSRDIGGGTQYF | TGTGCCAGCAGTAGGGACATTGGAGGGGGGACCCAGTACTTC